These 22 T cell receptor beta chains were all obtained from the same sample, sequenced in a study of blood T cell repertoires in COVID-19. Sequencing was performed with immunoSEQ multiplex PCR; in TCRdb, only in-frame clones are kept and a portion is missing. The profile shows 150,000 to 200,000 clones, roughly 89% of them singletons. Sequencing used peripheral blood. The receptor set was obtained from a man aged 18 to 29 with active or convalescent COVID-19.

The chain uses TRBV15 and TRBJ1-2, with 8 positions matching TRBD1. The V gene end was trimmed by 3 bases and the J gene end by 2 bases; junction bases not matched to a gene: 2. Germline CDR1 is LNHNV and CDR2 is YYDKDF (reference sequence). This CDR3 contains 14 residues. CDR3 in amino acids: CATSRRTGNYGYTF. The CDR3 DNA is TGTGCCACCAGCAGGAGGACAGGGAACTATGGCTACACCTTC.

As DNA, the CDR3 is TGTGCCAGCAGCTTAGTTGGACGGGAGGCCTCCTACGAGCAGTACTTC. Translating it yields CASSLVGREASYEQYF. V and J are TRBV7-6 and TRBJ2-7, with TRBD2 matching over 7 bases. Germline CDR1 reads SGHVS; CDR2 reads FNYEAQ. V lost 1 base and J lost 0; bases outside the gene matches: 6. This CDR3 has 16 residues.

The chain recombines TRBV6-2 or TRBV6-3 with TRBJ1-4; 12 nucleotides align to TRBD1. Per the germline V gene, CDR1 is MNHEY and CDR2 is SVGEGT. The length of the CDR3 is 15 residues. With V trimmed by 5 bases and J by 16 bases, 14 bases remained unmatched. The CDR3 reads CASSSPGTGGRGWFF. The CDR3 bases are TGTGCCAGCAGTAGTCCCGGGACAGGGGGCAGGGGATGGTTTTTT.

V and J are TRBV11-2 and TRBJ2-1; 8 nucleotides agree with TRBD2. V lost 2 bases, J lost 4 bases, and 1 base stayed unmatched. Germline V gene sequence: CDR1 SGHAT, CDR2 FQNNGV. The CDR3 totals 14 residues. In DNA, the CDR3 is TGTGCCAGCAGCTTAACGGGAGGGTACAATGAGCAGTTCTTC. Its protein is CASSLTGGYNEQFF.

The chain has TRBV5-1 and TRBJ1-3; D might be TRBD1 (5 bases). Per the germline V gene, CDR1 is SGHRS and CDR2 is YFSETQ. This CDR3 spans 17 amino acids. The V gene lost 3 bases and the J gene lost 0 bases, with 16 bases spanning the gap. CDR3 DNA sequence: TGCGCCAGCAGCTCCTGGGGCGGGAGGAGCTCTGGAAACACCATATATTTT. Protein: CASSSWGGRSSGNTIYF.

The CDR3 coding sequence is TGCGCCAGCAGCTTGGTTGGGCCGCCTACCTATGGCTACACCTTC. Residues: CASSLVGPPTYGYTF. The chain has TRBV5-1 and TRBJ1-2; no clear D gene. Looked up from germline, CDR1 is SGHRS and CDR2 is YFSETQ. CDR3 length: 15 residues. The V gene lost 0 bases and the J gene lost 4 bases, with 13 bases spanning the gap.

The chain couples TRBV11-3 to TRBJ2-7; D is perhaps TRBD1 (6 bases). This CDR3 comprises 15 residues. The V gene lost 6 bases and the J gene lost 3 bases, with 18 bases spanning the gap. Germline assignment: CDR1 SGHNT and CDR2 YENEEA. CDR3 bases: TGTGCCAGCAGTCCCCGGGGACACGCACTCTACGAGCAGTACTTC. Translated: CASSPRGHALYEQYF.

This sequence joins TRBV28 and TRBJ1-1; D gene uncertain. The CDR3 sequence is 14 residues long. The V end lost 7 bases, the J end lost 5 bases, and 17 bases lay between the germline ends. Germline loops: CDR1 MDHEN, CDR2 SYDVKM. The CDR3 here is CASIRVRSGTEAFF. The CDR3 DNA is TGTGCCAGCATTCGAGTTAGGAGTGGAACTGAAGCTTTCTTT.

This chain connects TRBV2 to TRBJ2-7; D may be TRBD2 (6 bases). V lost 11 bases and J 1 base, leaving 18 bases between the germline ends. This CDR3 has 14 amino acids. Germline assignment: CDR1 SNHLY and CDR2 FYNNEI. CDR3 nucleotides: TGTGCCGGCAACGGGGGTGGGGTATCCTACGAGCAGTACTTC. Translated, it gives CAGNGGGVSYEQYF.

The chain joins TRBV30 to TRBJ1-1; TRBD1 matches at 7 bases. This CDR3 spans 12 amino acids. V dropped 1 base and J dropped 7; count of bases not matched to a gene: 3. Germline-derived CDR1 and CDR2 are GTSNPN and SVGIG (reference sequence). Here the CDR3 reads CAWSAGGYEAFF. CDR3 nucleotide sequence: TGTGCCTGGAGTGCAGGGGGTTATGAAGCTTTCTTT.

CDR3 sequence: CAYTTGYNEKLFF. CDR3 nucleotide sequence: TGTGCCTATACGACAGGGTATAATGAAAAACTGTTTTTT. The V gene is TRBV30, the J gene TRBJ1-4, with 7 bases fitting TRBD1. The CDR3 has 13 amino acids. V dropped 7 bases and J dropped 4; count of bases not matched to a gene: 6. Per germline, CDR1 GTSNPN and CDR2 SVGIG (reference sequence).

The chain links TRBV24-1 to TRBJ2-2; 7 bases match TRBD2. The germline V gene encodes CDR1 KGHDR and CDR2 SFDVKD. Trimming removed 4 bases from V and 1 base from J; junction bases left unmatched: 11. This CDR3 is 18 amino acids long. CDR3 residues: CATSDRGGRGGNTGELFF. The CDR3 coding sequence is TGTGCCACCAGTGACCGCGGTGGGAGGGGAGGGAACACCGGGGAGCTGTTTTTT.

V and J are TRBV6-5 and TRBJ1-2; 10 bases map to TRBD1. V shed 3 bases, J shed 3 bases, and the junction held 7 bases outside the gene matches. The CDR3 sequence is 16 residues long. Germline values: CDR1 MNHEY, CDR2 SVGAGI. The CDR3 protein is CASSYSGTGAYYGYTF. The CDR3 DNA is TGTGCCAGCAGTTATTCAGGGACAGGGGCCTACTATGGCTACACCTTC.

This chain joins TRBV18 and TRBJ1-1; 7 bases are a match to TRBD1. Trimming removed 1 base from V and 0 bases from J; junction bases left unmatched: 5. Germline-derived CDR1 and CDR2 are KGHSH and LQKENI. The CDR3 spans 16 residues. CDR3 bases: TGTGCCAGCTCACCACGACAGGGATCCATGAACACTGAAGCTTTCTTT. Protein sequence: CASSPRQGSMNTEAFF.

The chain combines TRBV7-2 with TRBJ2-3; possibly TRBD1 for D (5 bases). This CDR3 comprises 15 residues. Trimming took 1 base from V and 2 from J, leaving 10 bases between them. Germline CDR1 and CDR2: SGHTA and FQGNSA. CDR3 sequence reads: CASSLGRELTDTQYF. Here the CDR3 DNA reads TGTGCCAGCAGCTTAGGCAGGGAACTCACAGATACGCAGTATTTT.

The chain combines TRBV12-5 with TRBJ2-7; TRBD1 matches at 10 bases. Germline CDR1 is LGHNT and CDR2 is FRNRAP. V was pared by 3 bases and J by 1 base, with 9 bases of the junction left unmatched. CDR3 size: 17 residues. The CDR3 reads CASGLAPGTGVSYEQYF. As DNA, the CDR3 is TGTGCTAGTGGTTTAGCGCCCGGGACAGGGGTATCCTACGAGCAGTACTTC. Full variable domain (remainder filled in from reference TRBV12-5 and TRBJ2-7): DARVTQTPRHKVTEMGQEVTMRCQPILGHNTVFWYRQTMMQGLELLAYFRNRAPLDDSGMPKDRFSAEMPDATLATLKIQPSEPRDSAVYFCASGLAPGTGVSYEQYFGPGTRLTVT.

The chain carries TRBV29-1 and TRBJ1-1; 8 bases align to TRBD1. The CDR3 consists of 17 residues. Germline-derived CDR1 and CDR2 are SQVTM and ANQGSEA. The V segment lost 0 bases and the J segment 0 bases; nucleotides outside the gene matches: 9. As DNA, the CDR3 is TGCAGCGTTGAAGATCTACTCGGACAGGGTATGAACACTGAAGCTTTCTTT. This sequence encodes CSVEDLLGQGMNTEAFF.

This clone was recorded only once. V is TRBV6-5 and J is TRBJ2-3, with D perhaps TRBD2 (6 bases). Germline lookup yields CDR1 MNHEY and CDR2 SVGAGI. Trimming removed 10 bases from V and 5 bases from J, with 10 bases in between. The CDR3 runs 11 residues. The CDR3 reads CATGVGDTQYF. CDR3 nucleotide sequence: TGTGCCACGGGGGTTGGAGATACGCAGTATTTT.

The chain is built from TRBV2 and TRBJ2-5; 11 bases align to TRBD2. Germline loops: CDR1 SNHLY, CDR2 FYNNEI. This CDR3 is 15 amino acids long. Unmatched junction bases numbered 5, after V lost 5 bases and J lost 3 bases. The CDR3 region has the DNA TGTGCCAGCAGTCTGACTAGCGGGATAGAAGAGACCCAGTACTTC. It is translated as CASSLTSGIEETQYF.

This sequence joins TRBV11-2 and TRBJ1-5; D may be TRBD1 (5 bases). The germline CDR1 and CDR2 sequences are SGHAT and FQNNGV. CDR3 size: 14 residues. The V end lost 4 bases, the J end lost 4 bases, and 11 bases lay between the germline ends. DNA for the CDR3: TGTGCCAGCAGCTGGGGGGAAGGGAATCAGCCCCAGCATTTT. Translated, it gives CASSWGEGNQPQHF.

The rearrangement joins TRBV30 to TRBJ2-3; D is possibly TRBD2 (5 bases). Germline lookup yields CDR1 GTSNPN and CDR2 SVGIG (reference sequence). This CDR3 contains 13 residues. Trimming stripped 3 bases from V and 2 bases from J, with 9 bases between. CDR3: CAWREDFTDTQYF. Here the CDR3 DNA reads TGTGCCTGGAGGGAGGACTTCACAGATACGCAGTATTTT.

This clone was seen a handful of times. The V and J genes are TRBV2 and TRBJ1-2; 7 positions match TRBD1. This CDR3 region has 14 residues. Germline V lookup: CDR1 SNHLY, CDR2 FYNNEI. Germline trimming cut 6 bases from V and 1 base from J; bases unmatched to any gene: 5. This chain's CDR3 is CASRGDSFNYGYTF. The CDR3 DNA follows: TGTGCCAGCAGGGGGGACAGCTTTAACTATGGCTACACCTTC.